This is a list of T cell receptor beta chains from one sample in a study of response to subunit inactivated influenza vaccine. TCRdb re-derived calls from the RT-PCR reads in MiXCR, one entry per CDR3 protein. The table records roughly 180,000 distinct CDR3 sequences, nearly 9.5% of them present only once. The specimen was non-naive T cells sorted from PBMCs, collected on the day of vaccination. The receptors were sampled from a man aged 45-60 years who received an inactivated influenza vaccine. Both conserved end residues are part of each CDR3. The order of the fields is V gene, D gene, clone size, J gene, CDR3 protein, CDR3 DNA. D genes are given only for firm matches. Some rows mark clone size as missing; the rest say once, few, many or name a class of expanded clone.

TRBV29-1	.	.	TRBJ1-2	CSVGEPDYGYTF	TGCAGCGTTGGAGAACCCGACTATGGCTACACCTTC
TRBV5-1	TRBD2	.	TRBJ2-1	CASSFGGGLAGGSYNEQFF	TGCGCCAGCAGCTTTGGCGGGGGGCTAGCGGGAGGATCCTACAATGAGCAGTTCTTC
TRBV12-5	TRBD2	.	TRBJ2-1	CASGLVREGPVF	TGTGCTAGTGGTTTGGTACGGGAGGGCCCGGTCTTC
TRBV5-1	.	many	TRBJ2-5	CASSLVAEETQYF	TGCGCCAGCAGCTTGGTTGCGGAAGAGACCCAGTACTTC
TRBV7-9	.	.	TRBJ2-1	CASSDARAVHNEQFF	TGTGCCAGCAGCGACGCCAGGGCGGTCCACAATGAGCAGTTCTTC
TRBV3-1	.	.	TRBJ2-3	CASSQDLADTQYF	TGTGCCAGCAGCCAAGATCTAGCAGATACGCAGTATTTT
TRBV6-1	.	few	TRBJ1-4	CASSEALRREILFF	TGTGCCAGCAGTGAAGCGCTGAGGAGGGAAATCCTGTTTTTT
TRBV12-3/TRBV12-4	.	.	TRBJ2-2	CASSLAGRGTGELFF	TGTGCCAGCAGTTTAGCGGGGAGGGGGACCGGGGAGCTGTTTTTT
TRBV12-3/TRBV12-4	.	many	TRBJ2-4	CASSLKTLWSKNIQYF	TGTGCCAGCAGTTTGAAAACCCTATGGAGCAAAAACATTCAGTACTTC
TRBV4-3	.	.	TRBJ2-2	CASSQELGTYGKSGELFF	TGCGCCAGCAGCCAAGAACTAGGGACATATGGAAAGTCCGGGGAGCTGTTTTTT
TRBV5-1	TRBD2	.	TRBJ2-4	CASSLPGGGNIQYF	TGCGCCAGCAGCTTGCCGGGGGGAGGAAACATTCAGTACTTC
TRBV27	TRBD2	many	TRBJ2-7	CASSFGAGGGEQYF	TGTGCCAGCAGTTTCGGAGCGGGAGGGGGCGAGCAGTACTTC
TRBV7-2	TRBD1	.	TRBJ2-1	CASSLARAGGNEQFF	TGTGCCAGCAGCTTAGCGCGAGCAGGGGGCAATGAGCAGTTCTTC
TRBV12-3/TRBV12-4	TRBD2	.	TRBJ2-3	CASSKREATDTQYF	TGTGCCAGCAGTAAGCGGGAGGCCACAGATACGCAGTATTTT
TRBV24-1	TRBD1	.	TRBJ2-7	CATSLAGGYEQYF	TGTGCCACCAGTTTGGCAGGGGGCTACGAGCAGTACTTC
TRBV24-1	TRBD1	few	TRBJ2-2	CATSDLSRGRNTGELFF	TGTGCCACCAGTGATTTGAGCAGGGGGAGGAACACCGGGGAGCTGTTTTTT
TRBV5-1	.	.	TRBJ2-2	CASSLGAGSGELFF	TGCGCCAGCAGCTTGGGCGCTGGGTCCGGGGAGCTGTTTTTT
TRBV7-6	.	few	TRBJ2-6	CASSSTGGGANVLTF	TGTGCCAGCAGCTCTACGGGCGGCGGGGCCAACGTCCTGACTTTC
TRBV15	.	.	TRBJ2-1	CATSRDPGSYNEQFF	TGTGCCACCAGCAGAGACCCGGGATCCTACAATGAGCAGTTCTTC
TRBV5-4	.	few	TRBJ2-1	CASSSGGQWQFF	TGTGCCAGCAGCTCTGGGGGACAATGGCAGTTCTTC
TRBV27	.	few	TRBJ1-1	CASSLAGYAVNTEAFF	TGTGCCAGCAGTTTGGCGGGGTACGCGGTGAACACTGAAGCTTTCTTT
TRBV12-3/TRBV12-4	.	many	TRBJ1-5	CASSLSSGPMNNQPQHF	TGTGCCAGCAGTTTAAGTTCGGGTCCGATGAACAATCAGCCCCAGCATTTT
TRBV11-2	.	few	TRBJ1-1	CASSLEFLATGLRGAFF	TGTGCCAGCAGCTTAGAATTTTTGGCTACAGGTCTTCGAGGGGCTTTCTTT
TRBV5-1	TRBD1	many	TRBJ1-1	CASSIGTGRFTEAFF	TGCGCCAGCAGCATCGGGACAGGGCGGTTTACTGAAGCTTTCTTT
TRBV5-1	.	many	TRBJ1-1	CASSSQGPGNTEAFF	TGCGCCAGCAGCTCACAGGGCCCAGGGAACACTGAAGCTTTCTTT
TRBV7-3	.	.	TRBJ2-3	CASSWEAYDTQYF	TGTGCCAGCAGCTGGGAGGCGTATGATACGCAGTATTTT
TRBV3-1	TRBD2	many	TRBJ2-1	CASSPRLAGMDSSYNEQFF	TGTGCCAGCAGCCCCAGACTAGCGGGGATGGATAGCTCCTACAATGAGCAGTTCTTC
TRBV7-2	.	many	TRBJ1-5	CASSLRSQPQHF	TGTGCCAGCAGCCTCCGTTCCCAGCCCCAGCATTTT
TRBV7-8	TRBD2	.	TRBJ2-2	CASSLATSGSYTGELFF	TGTGCCAGCAGCTTAGCAACTAGCGGGAGTTACACCGGGGAGCTGTTTTTT